The T cell receptor beta chain described here comes from a study of blood T cells in healthy people across ages. This CDR3 has 15 amino acids. Trimming left V 4 bases short and J 4 bases short, with 15 bases between. The germline V gene has CDR1 SGHRS and CDR2 YFSETQ. A second PCR of about 7 to 12 cycles used a sample-barcoded 5' primer and a J-beta primer mix. Individual samples furnished no less than 3 million CDR3-containing paired-end reads apiece. Via MiXCR, TCRdb re-called the 5' RACE reads, giving one row per CDR3 protein. The sample comprises about 1,500,000 distinct CDR3 sequences, 28% of which are singletons, and more than 6% rests with the top ten.

The material sequenced was blood. The clonotype comes from a woman under 40 in good health. This sequence joins TRBV5-1 and TRBJ2-1; D gene unclear. The CDR3 sequence is CASSNRALVYNEQFF. The CDR3 bases are TGCGCCAGCAGCAACCGGGCCCTAGTTTACAATGAGCAGTTCTTC.